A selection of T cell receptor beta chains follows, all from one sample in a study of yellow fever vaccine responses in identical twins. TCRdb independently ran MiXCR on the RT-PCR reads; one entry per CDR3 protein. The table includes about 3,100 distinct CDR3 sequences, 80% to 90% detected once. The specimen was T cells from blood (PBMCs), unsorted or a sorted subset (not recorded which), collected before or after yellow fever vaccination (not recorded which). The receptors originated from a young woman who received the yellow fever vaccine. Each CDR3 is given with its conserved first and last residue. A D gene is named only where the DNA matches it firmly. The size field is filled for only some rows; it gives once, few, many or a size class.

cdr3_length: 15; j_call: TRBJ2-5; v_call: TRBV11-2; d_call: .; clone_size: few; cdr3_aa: CASSPFPRGEETQYF; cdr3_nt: TGTGCCAGCAGCCCCTTCCCGAGGGGCGAAGAGACCCAGTACTTC
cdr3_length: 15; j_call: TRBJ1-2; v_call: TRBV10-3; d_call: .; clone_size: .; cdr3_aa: CAITGGEGPLLYYTF; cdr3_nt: TGTGCCATCACGGGTGGGGAGGGCCCGCTCCTTTACTACACCTTC
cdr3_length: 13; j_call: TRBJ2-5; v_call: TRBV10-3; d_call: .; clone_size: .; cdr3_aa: CAISEPPRQTQYF; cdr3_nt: TGTGCCATCAGTGAACCCCCGCGGCAGACCCAGTACTTC
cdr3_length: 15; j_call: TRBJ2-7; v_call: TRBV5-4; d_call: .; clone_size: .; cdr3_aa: CASSLKAGLGEEQYF; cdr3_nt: TGTGCCAGCAGCTTGAAGGCAGGGCTAGGGGAAGAGCAGTACTTC
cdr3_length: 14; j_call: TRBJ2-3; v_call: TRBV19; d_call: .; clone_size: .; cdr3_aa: CASRILASTDTQYF; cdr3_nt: TGTGCCAGTAGAATACTAGCCTCCACAGATACGCAGTATTTT
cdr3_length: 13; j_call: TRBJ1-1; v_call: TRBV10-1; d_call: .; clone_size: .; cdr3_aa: CASSESGRPEAFF; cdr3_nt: TGCGCCAGCAGTGAGTCGGGAAGGCCTGAAGCTTTCTTT
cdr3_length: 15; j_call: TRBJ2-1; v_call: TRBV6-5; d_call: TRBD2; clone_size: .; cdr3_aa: CASSYALAGVGEQFF; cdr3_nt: TGTGCCAGCAGTTACGCGTTAGCGGGAGTGGGTGAGCAGTTCTTC
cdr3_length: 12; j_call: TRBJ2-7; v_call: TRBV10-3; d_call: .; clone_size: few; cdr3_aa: CAISAQSYEQYF; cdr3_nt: TGTGCCATCAGCGCTCAGTCTTACGAGCAGTACTTC
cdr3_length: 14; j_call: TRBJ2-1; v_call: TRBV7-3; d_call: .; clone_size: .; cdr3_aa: CASSVMGRNNEQFF; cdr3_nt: TGTGCCAGCAGCGTAATGGGACGAAACAATGAGCAGTTCTTC
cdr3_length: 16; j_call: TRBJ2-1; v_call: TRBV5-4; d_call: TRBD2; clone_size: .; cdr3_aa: CASSFLAGSSYNEQFF; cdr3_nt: TGTGCCAGCAGCTTTTTAGCGGGTAGCTCCTACAATGAGCAGTTCTTC
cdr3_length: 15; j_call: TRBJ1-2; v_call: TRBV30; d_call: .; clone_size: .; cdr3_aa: CAWTPPWGDNYGYTF; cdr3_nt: TGTGCCTGGACTCCGCCATGGGGGGATAACTATGGCTACACCTTC
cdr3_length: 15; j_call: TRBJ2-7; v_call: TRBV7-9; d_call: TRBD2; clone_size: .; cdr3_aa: CASSSLAGLTYEQYF; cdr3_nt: TGTGCCAGCAGCTCCCTAGCGGGATTAACCTACGAGCAGTACTTC
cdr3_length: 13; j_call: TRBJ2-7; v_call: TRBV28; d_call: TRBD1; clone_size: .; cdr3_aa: CAVPDRASYEQYF; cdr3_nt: TGTGCCGTACCCGACAGGGCTTCCTACGAGCAGTACTTC
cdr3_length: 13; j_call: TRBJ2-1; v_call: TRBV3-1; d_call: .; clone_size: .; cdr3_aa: CASSQSGRDEQFF; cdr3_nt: TGTGCCAGCAGCCAATCAGGGCGCGATGAGCAGTTCTTC
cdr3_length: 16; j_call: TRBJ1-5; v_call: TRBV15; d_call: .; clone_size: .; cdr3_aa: CATSRDQPYSNQPQHF; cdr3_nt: TGTGCCACCAGCAGAGATCAGCCTTATAGCAATCAGCCCCAGCATTTT
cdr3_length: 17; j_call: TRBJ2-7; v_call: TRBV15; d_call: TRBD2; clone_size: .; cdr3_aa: CATSGTTFLGGSYEQYF; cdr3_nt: TGTGCCACCAGCGGAACGACTTTTTTGGGCGGGAGCTACGAGCAGTACTTC
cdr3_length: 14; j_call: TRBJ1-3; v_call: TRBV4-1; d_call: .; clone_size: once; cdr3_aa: CASSQEGVRNTIYF; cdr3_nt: TGCGCCAGCAGCCAAGAGGGTGTTCGGAACACCATATATTTT
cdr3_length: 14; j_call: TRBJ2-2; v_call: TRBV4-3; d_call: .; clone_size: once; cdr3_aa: CASSQSGNTGELFF; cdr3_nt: TGCGCCAGCAGCCAAAGTGGGAACACCGGGGAGCTGTTTTTT
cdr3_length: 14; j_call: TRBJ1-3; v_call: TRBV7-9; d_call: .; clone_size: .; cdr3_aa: CASSSLTLGNTIYF; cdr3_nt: TGTGCCAGCAGCTCCCTCACTCTTGGAAACACCATATATTTT
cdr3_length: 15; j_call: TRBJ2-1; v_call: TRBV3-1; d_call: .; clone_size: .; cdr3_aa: CASSHEGSSYNEQFF; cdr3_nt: TGTGCCAGCAGCCATGAGGGGAGCTCCTACAATGAGCAGTTCTTC
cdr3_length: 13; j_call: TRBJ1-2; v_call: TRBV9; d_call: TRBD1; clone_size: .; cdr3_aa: CASSPGQNYGYTF; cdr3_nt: TGTGCCAGCAGCCCGGGACAGAACTATGGCTACACCTTC
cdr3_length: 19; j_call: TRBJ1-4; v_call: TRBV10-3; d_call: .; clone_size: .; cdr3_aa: CAISEPLLVRTAINEKLFF; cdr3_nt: TGTGCCATCAGTGAGCCTCTATTGGTTAGGACAGCTATTAATGAAAAACTGTTTTTT
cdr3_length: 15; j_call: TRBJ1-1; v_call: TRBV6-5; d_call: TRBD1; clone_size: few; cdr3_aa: CASSYKTGINTEAFF; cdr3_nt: TGTGCCAGCAGTTACAAGACAGGGATAAACACTGAAGCTTTCTTT
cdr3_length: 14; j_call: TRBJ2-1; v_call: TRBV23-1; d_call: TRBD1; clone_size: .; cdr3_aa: CASTRDRAHNEQFF; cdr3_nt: TGCGCCAGCACCCGGGACAGGGCCCACAATGAGCAGTTCTTC
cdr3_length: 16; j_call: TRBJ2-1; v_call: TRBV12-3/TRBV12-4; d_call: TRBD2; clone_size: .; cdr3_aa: CASSLYLAGAYNEQFF; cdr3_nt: TGTGCCAGCAGTCTCTATCTAGCGGGGGCATACAATGAGCAGTTCTTC
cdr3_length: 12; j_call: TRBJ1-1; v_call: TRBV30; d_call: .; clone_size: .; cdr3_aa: CAWGRGNTEAFF; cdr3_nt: TGTGCCTGGGGACGGGGGAACACTGAAGCTTTCTTT
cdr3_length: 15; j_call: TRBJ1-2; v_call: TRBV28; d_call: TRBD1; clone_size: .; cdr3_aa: CASLNPTGTNYGYTF; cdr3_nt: TGTGCCAGCCTAAACCCGACAGGGACTAACTATGGCTACACCTTC
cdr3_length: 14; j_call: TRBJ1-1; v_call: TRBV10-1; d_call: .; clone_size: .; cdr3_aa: CASSESKMNTEAFF; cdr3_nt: TGCGCCAGCAGTGAGTCGAAAATGAACACTGAAGCTTTCTTT
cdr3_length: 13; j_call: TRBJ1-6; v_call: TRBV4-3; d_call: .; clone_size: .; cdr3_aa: CASSQDRIDPLHF; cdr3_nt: TGCGCCAGCAGCCAAGATCGGATTGACCCCCTCCACTTT
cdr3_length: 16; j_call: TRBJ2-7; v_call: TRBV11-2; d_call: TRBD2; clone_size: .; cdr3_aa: CASSLRGSGRPYEQYF; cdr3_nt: TGTGCCAGCAGCTTACGGGGTAGCGGGAGGCCTTACGAGCAGTACTTC
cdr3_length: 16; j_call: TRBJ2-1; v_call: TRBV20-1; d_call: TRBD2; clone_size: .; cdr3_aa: CSASSPGVAGGGLQFF; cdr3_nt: TGCAGTGCTAGCTCCCCCGGGGTAGCGGGAGGGGGTTTGCAGTTCTTC
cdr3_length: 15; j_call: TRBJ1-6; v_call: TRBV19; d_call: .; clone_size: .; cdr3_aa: CASSIEQGRNSPLHF; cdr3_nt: TGTGCCAGTAGTATAGAGCAGGGGAGAAATTCACCCCTCCACTTT
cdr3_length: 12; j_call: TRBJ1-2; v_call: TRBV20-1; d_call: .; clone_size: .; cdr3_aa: CSARDLNYGYTF; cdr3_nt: TGCAGTGCTCGGGACCTCAACTATGGCTACACCTTC
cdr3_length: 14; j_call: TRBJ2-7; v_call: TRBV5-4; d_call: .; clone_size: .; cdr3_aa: CASSLYQVSYEQYF; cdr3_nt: TGTGCCAGCAGCTTGTACCAGGTCTCCTACGAGCAGTACTTC